This T cell receptor (beta chain) is drawn from a study of shared clonotypes between healthy human individuals. With ten immunoSEQ deep assay plates, unsorted PBMC DNA underwent sequencing. Libraries were prepared by immunoSEQ multiplex PCR; TCRdb keeps only in-frame clonotypes and omits some of them. The table includes about 480,000 clones, roughly 78% detected once. Germline V lookup: CDR1 MNHEY, CDR2 SMNVEV (reference sequence). This CDR3 contains 18 residues. Trimming removed 4 bases from V and 6 bases from J, with 25 bases in between. The sequence was collected from a woman in her thirties or forties in good health. Some clones in this sample may be carry-over from other donors' samples. This sequence joins TRBV27 and TRBJ1-5; tentatively, D is TRBD1 (6 bases). Material for sequencing was PBMCs. DNA for the CDR3: TGTGCCAGCAGTTCAATGGCCCTTTGGCAGGGGCTCGCTCAGCCCCAGCATTTT. Its translation: CASSSMALWQGLAQPQHF.